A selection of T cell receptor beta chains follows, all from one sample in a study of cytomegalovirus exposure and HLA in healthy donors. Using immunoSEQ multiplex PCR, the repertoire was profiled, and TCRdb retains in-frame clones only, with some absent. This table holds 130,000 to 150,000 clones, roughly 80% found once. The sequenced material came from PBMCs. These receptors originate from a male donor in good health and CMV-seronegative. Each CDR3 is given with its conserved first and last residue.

CASSASGRVTGELFF,TRBV28,TRBJ2-2
CASSATRYTDTQYF,TRBV6-5,TRBJ2-3
CAWSVRGSSYEQYF,TRBV30,TRBJ2-7
CASSTWGGAEAFF,TRBV25-1,TRBJ1-1
CASSLISRNEQFF,TRBV7-3,TRBJ2-1
CASSKMPFVGQGRNYGYTF,TRBV27,TRBJ1-2
CASSSLSNTGELFF,TRBV7-6,TRBJ2-2
CASSEVAGVGYEQYF,TRBV2,TRBJ2-7
CAITSGVAGYYNEQFF,TRBV10-3,TRBJ2-1
CASRTGVTNTIYF,TRBV7-9,TRBJ1-3
CASSLNRGTYEQYF,TRBV7-6,TRBJ2-7
CASSSESIIELDTQYF,TRBV2,TRBJ2-3
CASSQEEAVTDTQYF,TRBV4-1,TRBJ2-3
CASSGGIIYEQYF,TRBV6-1,TRBJ2-7
CASRDGSGRADTQYF,TRBV6-6,TRBJ2-3
CASSLSGGFYEQYF,TRBV27,-
CSSTRTDTQYF,TRBV7-9,TRBJ2-3
CASSLARMAGAYEQYF,TRBV7-2,TRBJ2-7
CAWSAGGLAGQETQYF,TRBV30,TRBJ2-5
CASSRQTGSNEKLFF,TRBV4-1,TRBJ1-4